The 23 T cell receptor beta chains below all came from one sample that was sequenced in a study of tumor-infiltrating lymphocytes in localized non-small cell lung cancer. TCRdb's copy holds only in-frame clones and misses some; the assay was immunoSEQ multiplex PCR. Of about 6,400 clones in the sample, 71% were seen once. Input material: uninvolved lung tissue not adjacent to the tumor. Source of these receptors: a human donor with non-small cell lung cancer.

This clone is deemed medium-sized. The chain combines TRBV15 with TRBJ2-1; 11 bases line up with TRBD2. The germline CDR1 and CDR2 sequences are LNHNV and YYDKDF (reference sequence). V lost 6 bases, J lost 8 bases, and 3 bases stayed unmatched. The length of the CDR3 is 13 residues. The CDR3 spells CATRTSGIDEQFF. CDR3 coding DNA: TGTGCCACCAGGACTAGCGGGATAGATGAGCAGTTCTTC.

This chain uses TRBV6-6 with TRBJ2-1; 9 nucleotides line up with TRBD2. Trimming removed 10 bases from V and 3 bases from J; junction bases left unmatched: 10. The CDR3 is 15 residues long. CDR1 is MNHNY, CDR2 SVGAGI, per germline (reference sequence). The CDR3, as DNA: TGTGCCACTTGGACCCGCGGGGGGGTCTACAATGAGCAGTTCTTC. This codes for CATWTRGGVYNEQFF.

The chain combines TRBV28 with TRBJ1-2; D remains ambiguous. CDR1 and CDR2 (germline): MDHEN, SYDVKM. Trimming shortened V by 3 bases and J by 8 bases, and 4 bases separated the two germline ends. The CDR3 has 10 residues. The CDR3 reads CASSFQGYTF. The CDR3, as DNA: TGTGCCAGCAGTTTTCAGGGCTACACCTTC.

A few counts support this clone. At one end, the junction sequence differs from germline, possibly due to a read error. V gene TRBV7-2 combines with J gene TRBJ1-2; weak D call: TRBD1 (5 bases). The V gene's germline CDR1 is SGHTA and CDR2 FQGNSA. The CDR3 loop spans 13 amino acids. In nucleotides, the CDR3 is TGTGCCAGCAGGAGGGTTATCGGGGACTTTGTTGGTTTC. Amino acid sequence: CASRRVIGDFVGF.

This clone was observed a handful of times. This chain connects TRBV5-5 to TRBJ1-1; maybe TRBD1 (5 bases). Trimming pared 0 bases from V and 5 bases from J, leaving 11 bases between. The CDR3 extends over 14 amino acids. Germline CDR1 is SGHKS and CDR2 is YYEKEE (reference sequence). The CDR3 DNA is TGTGCCAGCAGCTTGGCGCAGGGCATGACTGAAGCTTTCTTT. Translated, it gives CASSLAQGMTEAFF.

A remark on this clone: Other DNA sequences in this sample translate to the same CDR3. The chain couples TRBV2 to TRBJ1-5; TRBD1 is a possible D gene (6 bases). Trimming took 4 bases from V and 4 from J, leaving 11 bases between them. The CDR3 covers 14 residues. Germline V gene data show CDR1 as SNHLY and CDR2 as FYNNEI. This CDR3 reads CASSVRQGNQPQHF. For the CDR3, the DNA is TGTGCCAGCAGTGTTAGGCAGGGGAATCAGCCCCAGCATTTT.

The genes are TRBV19 and TRBJ2-1; 10 bases align to TRBD2. J lost 2 bases, V lost 7 bases, and 2 bases had no gene match. This CDR3 has 14 residues. The V gene's germline CDR1 is LNHDA and CDR2 SQIVND (reference sequence). The CDR3 is CASTTSGAYNEQFF. For the CDR3, the DNA is TGTGCCAGTACTACTAGCGGGGCCTACAATGAGCAGTTCTTC. Drawing the rest from reference TRBV19 and TRBJ2-1, the complete variable domain is DGGITQSPKYLFRKEGQNVTLSCEQNLNHDAMYWYRQDPGQGLRLIYYSQIVNDFQKGDIAEGYSVSREKKESFPLTVTSAQKNPTAFYLCASTTSGAYNEQFFGPGTRLTVL.

The chain is built from TRBV7-9 and TRBJ1-1, with D uncertain. CDR3 length equals 13 residues. Per the germline V gene, CDR1 is SEHNR and CDR2 is FQNEAQ (reference sequence). V was pared by 9 bases and J by 0 bases, with 11 bases between. CDR3 coding DNA: TGTGCCAGTGTTCGGGGTGTGAACACTGAAGCTTTCTTT. This gives the protein CASVRGVNTEAFF.

The gene calls are TRBV6-4 and TRBJ2-1, with TRBD2 matching 12 bases. The CDR3 sequence is 15 residues long. The V and J ends lost 6 bases and 7 bases, in that order; junction bases with no gene match: 7. Germline loops: CDR1 MRHNA, CDR2 SNTAGT. CDR3: CASSVASGRGNEQFF. Written as DNA, the CDR3 is TGTGCCAGCAGCGTTGCTAGCGGGAGGGGGAATGAGCAGTTCTTC.

V gene TRBV27 combines with J gene TRBJ1-2; a possible D gene is TRBD1 (6 bases). CDR1 and CDR2 (germline): MNHEY, SMNVEV (reference sequence). With 6 bases removed from V and 7 bases from J, the gap between germline ends came to 21 bases. This CDR3 is 15 amino acids long. Written as DNA, the CDR3 is TGTGCCAGCAGCCCGGACAGTGGGGGCTCTACTGGCTACACCTTC. Protein product: CASSPDSGGSTGYTF.

V is TRBV21-1 and J is TRBJ1-6; the table names TRBD1, a call not compared with the DNA. TRBV21-1 is a known pseudogene. The CDR3 contains 18 residues. CDR3 coding DNA: TGTGCCAGCAGCAAATTCAACCAGGGGGCAGACAATAATTCACCCCTCCACTTT. Encoded protein: CASSKFNQGADNNSPLHF.

The V gene is TRBV7-2, the J gene TRBJ2-3; D is perhaps TRBD2 (6 bases). Germline loops: CDR1 SGHTA, CDR2 FQGNSA. Trimming pared 3 bases from V and 3 bases from J, leaving 13 bases between. CDR3 length equals 15 residues. CDR3 sequence (DNA): TGTGCCAGCAGCTTGACCCGGGAGCCGACAGATACGCAGTATTTT. Protein: CASSLTREPTDTQYF.

Only one count was recorded for this clone. The rearrangement links TRBV7-2 to TRBJ1-2; 12 bases agree with TRBD1. J lost 4 bases, V lost 9 bases, and 6 bases had no gene match. The CDR3 consists of 14 residues. CDR1 and CDR2 (germline): SGHTA, FQGNSA. CDR3 in DNA: TGTGCCAGTGGGACAGGGGGCACATTCTATGGCTACACCTTC. This translates into CASGTGGTFYGYTF.

This chain joins TRBV19 and TRBJ2-3, with 8 bases identical to TRBD2. The CDR3 covers 14 residues. V lost 5 bases to trimming and J lost 5 bases; unmatched junction nucleotides: 6. Germline lookup yields CDR1 LNHDA and CDR2 SQIVND (reference sequence). The CDR3 here is CASSVSGGQDTQYF. The CDR3 coding sequence is TGTGCCAGTAGTGTGAGCGGGGGCCAAGATACGCAGTATTTT.

The rearrangement links TRBV7-9 to TRBJ2-7; D perhaps matches TRBD1 (5 bases). The germline CDR1 and CDR2 sequences are SEHNR and FQNEAQ (reference sequence). The V and J ends lost 0 bases and 3 bases respectively, with 18 bases between them. The CDR3 extends over 17 amino acids. CDR3 sequence (DNA): TGTGCCAGCAGCTTAGCGCCCCAGCCTGGGGCCCTCTACGAGCAGTACTTC. Its protein is CASSLAPQPGALYEQYF.

The rearrangement joins TRBV6-1 to TRBJ1-2, with 8 positions matching TRBD1. The V and J ends lost 3 bases and 4 bases, in that order; junction bases with no gene match: 7. The CDR3 is 15 amino acids. CDR1 MNHNS and CDR2 SASEGT come from the germline V gene. The CDR3, as DNA: TGTGCCAGCAGTGATAGCCCCACAGGGGGCTATGGCTACACCTTC. Encoded protein: CASSDSPTGGYGYTF.

The chain uses TRBV6-5 and TRBJ1-2, with D uncertain. The CDR3 is 16 residues long. The germline V gene encodes CDR1 MNHEY and CDR2 SVGAGI. Deletions cut 0 bases from V and 1 base from J, with 12 bases between. CDR3 sequence: CASSYSGQANNYGYTF. Written as DNA, the CDR3 is TGTGCCAGCAGTTACTCGGGCCAAGCGAATAACTATGGCTACACCTTC.

The V call is TRBV6-5, the J call TRBJ2-2; 9 bases map to TRBD1. The CDR3 has 15 amino acids. Germline V gene data show CDR1 as MNHEY and CDR2 as SVGAGI. J lost 4 bases, V lost 7 bases, and 7 bases had no gene match. The CDR3 loop is CASTNRGPGTGELFF. CDR3 in DNA: TGTGCCAGCACCAACAGGGGGCCGGGCACCGGGGAGCTGTTTTTT.

The CDR3 protein is CASSMDRGGADTQYF. DNA for the CDR3: TGTGCCAGCAGTATGGACAGGGGTGGAGCAGATACGCAGTATTTT. This chain connects TRBV6-4 to TRBJ2-3; 9 nucleotides line up with TRBD1. The junction had 7 bases not matched to a gene; V was cut back by 5 bases and J by 4 bases. The CDR3 length is 15 residues. Germline-derived CDR1 and CDR2 are MRHNA and SNTAGT.

The chain combines TRBV6-6 with TRBJ2-3; D uncertain. The CDR3 is made up of 14 amino acids. From germline, CDR1 is MNHNY and CDR2 SVGAGI (reference sequence). The germline V and J ends were trimmed by 0 bases and 2 bases, with 6 bases remaining between them. This chain's CDR3 is CASSYSGHTDTQYF. DNA of the CDR3: TGTGCCAGCAGTTACTCGGGCCACACAGATACGCAGTATTTT.

The gene calls are TRBV6-1 and TRBJ1-1, with TRBD1 matching over 7 bases. J gave up 0 bases and V 10 bases, and 5 bases lay outside the gene matches. The CDR3 is made up of 13 amino acids. Germline CDR1 reads MNHNS; CDR2 reads SASEGT. The DNA for the CDR3 is TGTGCCACCGAGGGGGCTGTGAACACTGAAGCTTTCTTT. Translating it yields CATEGAVNTEAFF.

This clone was observed a handful of times. This rearrangement joins TRBV7-2 to TRBJ1-4, with 10 bases aligning to TRBD1. This CDR3 is 16 amino acids long. With V trimmed by 1 base and J by 3 bases, 2 bases remained unmatched. Germline-derived CDR1 and CDR2 are SGHTA and FQGNSA. CDR3 residues: CASSLGGQGSNEKLFF. The CDR3 region has the DNA TGTGCCAGCAGCTTAGGGGGACAGGGGTCTAATGAAAAACTGTTTTTT.

The chain recombines TRBV20-1 with TRBJ1-1; D possibly corresponds to TRBD1 (5 bases). Germline CDR1 and CDR2: DFQATT and SNEGSKA (reference sequence). CDR3 length: 11 residues. The CDR3 DNA is TGCAGCGCGGCGGGGCCCACTGAAGCTTTCTTT. Its translation is CSAAGPTEAFF.